The next 5 T cell receptor beta chains were all read from a single sample in a study of radiotherapy plus CTLA-4 blockade in lung cancer. Method: immunoSEQ multiplex PCR; TCRdb's copy keeps in-frame clones and lacks some. The sample holds some 80,000 clones, around 78% seen once. Sequencing used peripheral blood, obtained from a patient treated with radiotherapy plus ipilimumab. These receptors originate from a human donor with non-small cell lung cancer whose response to radiotherapy plus ipilimumab could not be evaluated. Some clones in this sample may be carry-over from other donors' samples.

The chain uses TRBV18 and TRBJ1-4; D perhaps matches TRBD1 (6 bases). CDR1 and CDR2 from the germline V gene are KGHSH and LQKENI. This CDR3 contains 15 residues. Trimming pared 3 bases from V and 0 bases from J, leaving 8 bases between. Here the CDR3 DNA reads TGTGCCAGCTCACCCGACAGGACAACTAATGAAAAACTGTTTTTT. Protein: CASSPDRTTNEKLFF.

Notes on this clone: The identical CDR3 is also encoded by other nucleotide sequences in the sample. The gene calls are TRBV5-1 and TRBJ2-5; perhaps TRBD1 as D (7 bases). Germline assignment: CDR1 SGHRS and CDR2 YFSETQ. This CDR3 has 14 residues. Trimming took off 2 bases at V and 4 bases at J, with 12 bases between the two ends. The CDR3 DNA follows: TGCGCCAGCAGCTTCCGGCAGGGGGGAGAGACCCAGTACTTC. It yields the protein CASSFRQGGETQYF.

V usage is TRBV18 and J usage is TRBJ2-2, with 7 bases fitting TRBD1. CDR3 length: 14 amino acids. The V and J ends lost 6 bases and 7 bases, in that order; junction bases with no gene match: 8. Germline V lookup: CDR1 KGHSH, CDR2 LQKENI. The CDR3, as DNA: TGTGCCAGCTCCCGGGCAACAGGGGACGGGGAGCTGTTTTTT. Translation gives CASSRATGDGELFF.

The genes are TRBV29-1 and TRBJ2-1; 7 nucleotides match TRBD1. Trimming removed 7 bases from V and 2 bases from J; junction bases left unmatched: 8. Germline CDR1 and CDR2: SQVTM and ANQGSEA. The CDR3 is 14 residues long. In nucleotides, the CDR3 is TGCAGCGCACACGGGACAGCAACCTACAATGAGCAGTTCTTC. Amino acid sequence: CSAHGTATYNEQFF.

The V call is TRBV30, the J call TRBJ2-7, with 8 bases identical to TRBD2. The ends lost 0 bases at V and 2 bases at J; junction bases unmatched: 6. The CDR3 is made up of 15 amino acids. Germline-derived CDR1 and CDR2 are GTSNPN and SVGIG (reference sequence). As DNA, the CDR3 is TGTGCCTGGAGTGTTTTAGCGGGGAGCCCCTACGAGCAGTACTTC. Amino acid sequence: CAWSVLAGSPYEQYF.